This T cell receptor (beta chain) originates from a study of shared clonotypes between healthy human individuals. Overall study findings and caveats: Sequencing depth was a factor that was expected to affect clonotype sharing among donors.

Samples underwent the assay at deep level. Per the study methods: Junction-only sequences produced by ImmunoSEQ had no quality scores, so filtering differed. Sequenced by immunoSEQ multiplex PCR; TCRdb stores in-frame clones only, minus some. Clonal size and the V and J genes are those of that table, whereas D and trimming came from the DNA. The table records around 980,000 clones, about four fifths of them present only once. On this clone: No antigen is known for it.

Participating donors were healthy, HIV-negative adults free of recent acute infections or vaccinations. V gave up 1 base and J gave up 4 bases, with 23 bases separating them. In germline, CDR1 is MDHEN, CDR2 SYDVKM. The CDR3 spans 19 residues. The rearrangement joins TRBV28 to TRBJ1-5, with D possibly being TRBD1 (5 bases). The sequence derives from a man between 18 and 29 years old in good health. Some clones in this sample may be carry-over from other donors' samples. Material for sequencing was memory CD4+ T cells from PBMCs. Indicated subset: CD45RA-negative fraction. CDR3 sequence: CASSLFGREAGSQNQPQHF. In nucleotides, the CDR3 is TGTGCCAGCAGTTTATTCGGCAGGGAGGCCGGATCCCAAAATCAGCCCCAGCATTTT. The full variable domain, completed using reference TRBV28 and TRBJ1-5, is DVKVTQSSRYLVKRTGEKVFLECVQDMDHENMFWYRQDPGLGLRLIYFSYDVKMKEKGDIPEGYSVSREKKERFSLILESASTNQTSMYLCASSLFGREAGSQNQPQHFGDGTRLSIL.